These 19 T cell receptor beta chains were sequenced from one sample in a study of cytomegalovirus exposure and HLA in healthy donors. PCR primers comprised 60 Vbeta and 13 Jbeta primers. Clones were read by immunoSEQ multiplex PCR, and TCRdb kept only the in-frame ones, dropping some. The sample lists some 130,000 clones, 73% occurring once. The sample consisted of PBMCs. The receptor source for this set is a woman between 35 and 50 years old in good health and CMV-seronegative.

This clone was seen only once. V usage is TRBV15 and J usage is TRBJ2-1, with 10 bases lining up with TRBD1. After removal of 1 base from V and 8 bases from J, the junction contained 5 bases not matched to a gene. The germline V gene encodes CDR1 LNHNV and CDR2 YYDKDF (reference sequence). The CDR3 loop spans 15 amino acids. The CDR3 nucleotides read TGTGCCACCAGCAGAGGGACAGGGGGTGATGATGAGCAGTTCTTC. Translation gives CATSRGTGGDDEQFF.

The rearrangement links TRBV2 to TRBJ1-5; D unresolved. Trimming pared 6 bases from V and 0 bases from J, leaving 15 bases between. CDR3 length: 16 residues. Germline CDR1 and CDR2: SNHLY and FYNNEI. The CDR3 is CASRPTYSSSNQPQHF. CDR3 sequence (DNA): TGTGCCAGCAGACCCACCTACTCGAGTAGCAATCAGCCCCAGCATTTT. Full variable domain (rest looked up from reference TRBV2 and TRBJ1-5): EPEVTQTPSHQVTQMGQEVILRCVPISNHLYFYWYRQILGQKVEFLVSFYNNEISEKSEIFDDQFSVERPDGSNFTLKIRSTKLEDSAMYFCASRPTYSSSNQPQHFGDGTRLSIL.

The chain recombines TRBV10-3 with TRBJ1-1, with TRBD1 as a possible D gene (6 bases). The CDR3 has 13 residues. Between the trimmed V and J ends, which lost 7 bases and 1 base, there was a span of 10 bases. Germline-derived CDR1 and CDR2 are ENHRY and SYGVKD. The CDR3 here is CAITPDRNTEAFF. CDR3 in DNA: TGTGCCATCACCCCGGACAGGAACACTGAAGCTTTCTTT.

This chain links TRBV30 with TRBJ2-7; the D is unclear. There are 13 residues in the CDR3. Germline CDR1 GTSNPN, CDR2 SVGIG (reference sequence). For the CDR3, the DNA is TGTGCCTGGAGTTGTTTACCTCGACACCGAAGTCCCGTC. Its protein is CAWSCLPRHRSPV.

This sequence joins TRBV5-4 and TRBJ1-6; perhaps TRBD1 as D (5 bases). This CDR3 has 15 amino acids. V was clipped by 2 bases and J by 5 bases, with 11 bases between them. The germline V gene has CDR1 SGHNT and CDR2 YYREEE (reference sequence). For the CDR3, the DNA is TGTGCCAGCAGCTTCCAGGGTGCGGATAATTCACCCCTCCACTTT. Translated: CASSFQGADNSPLHF.

The rearrangement uses TRBV7-2 and TRBJ2-7; no clear D. Germline lookup yields CDR1 SGHTA and CDR2 FQGNSA. Deletions cut 7 bases from V and 3 bases from J, with 19 bases between. CDR3 length: 15 residues. CDR3 sequence: CASTSDVTLFYEQYF. CDR3 nucleotide sequence: TGTGCCAGCACCTCAGACGTCACACTATTCTACGAGCAGTACTTC.

The chain recombines TRBV6-5 with TRBJ1-6, with D possibly TRBD1 on 5 matching bases. V was clipped by 6 bases and J by 2 bases, with 11 bases between them. The CDR3 runs to 15 residues. Germline lookup yields CDR1 MNHEY and CDR2 SVGAGI. The CDR3 protein is CASSPGIPYNSPLHF. CDR3 in DNA: TGTGCCAGCAGCCCAGGGATACCCTATAATTCACCCCTCCACTTT.

The genes are TRBV7-2 and TRBJ2-1; 10 bases map to TRBD1. CDR1 SGHTA and CDR2 FQGNSA come from the germline V gene. J gave up 6 bases and V 4 bases, and 6 bases lay outside the gene matches. The CDR3 is made up of 15 amino acids. The CDR3 DNA sequence: TGTGCCAGCAGCTCCAGACAGGGGGCGGTCAATGAGCAGTTCTTC. It codes for CASSSRQGAVNEQFF.

The chain couples TRBV10-3 to TRBJ1-1; 7 bases are shared with TRBD1. Germline values: CDR1 ENHRY, CDR2 SYGVKD. V lost 2 bases and J lost 3; bases outside the gene matches: 0. This CDR3 contains 13 residues. Written as DNA, the CDR3 is TGTGCCATCAGTGAGACAGGGGACACTGAAGCTTTCTTT. Amino acid sequence: CAISETGDTEAFF.

This chain joins TRBV9 and TRBJ1-1; 7 nucleotides align to TRBD1. This CDR3 region has 15 residues. The V gene's germline CDR1 is SGDLS and CDR2 YYNGEE. V trimming: 2 bases; J trimming: 4 bases; junction bases outside the gene matches: 8. CDR3 protein: CASSVNLGGGTEAFF. For the CDR3, the DNA is TGTGCCAGCAGCGTGAACCTAGGGGGCGGCACTGAAGCTTTCTTT.

This sequence joins TRBV7-9 and TRBJ1-1; 8 bases map to TRBD1. Germline V gene data show CDR1 as SEHNR and CDR2 as FQNEAQ (reference sequence). Trimming cost V 4 bases and J 4 bases; bases outside gene matches: 5. The CDR3 extends over 14 amino acids. This CDR3 is CASSYGQGGTEAFF. For the CDR3, the DNA is TGTGCCAGCAGCTATGGACAGGGAGGCACTGAAGCTTTCTTT. Drawing the rest from reference TRBV7-9 and TRBJ1-1, the complete variable domain is DTGVSQNPRHKITKRGQNVTFRCDPISEHNRLYWYRQTLGQGPEFLTYFQNEAQLEKSRLLSDRFSAERPKGSFSTLEIQRTEQGDSAMYLCASSYGQGGTEAFFGQGTRLTVV.

This clone was seen a single time. This CDR3 reads CASSYYGGGNSYEQYV. The CDR3 nucleotides are TGTGCCAGCAGTTACTATGGGGGGGGGAACTCCTACGAGCAGTACGTC. The chain joins TRBV6-6 to TRBJ2-7; 7 bases are a match to TRBD2. The V gene's germline CDR1 is MNHNY and CDR2 SVGAGI (reference sequence). CDR3 length equals 16 residues. V lost 1 base and J lost 0; bases outside the gene matches: 6.

V gene TRBV5-1 combines with J gene TRBJ1-1, with TRBD1 as a possible D gene (6 bases). The CDR3 totals 16 residues. V lost 7 bases and J 4 bases, leaving 23 bases between the germline ends. Germline CDR1 reads SGHRS; CDR2 reads YFSETQ. This CDR3 is CASQTTTGGRITEAFF. In nucleotides, the CDR3 is TGCGCCAGCCAAACGACCACGGGGGGCCGGATCACTGAAGCTTTCTTT.

V and J are TRBV15 and TRBJ2-1; 7 bases are a match to TRBD2. The CDR3 consists of 16 residues. V lost 1 base, J lost 3 bases, and 6 bases stayed unmatched. CDR1 and CDR2 from the germline V gene are LNHNV and YYDKDF (reference sequence). The CDR3: CATSRAVGGSYNEQFF. The CDR3 DNA reads TGTGCCACCAGCAGAGCAGTGGGGGGGAGCTACAATGAGCAGTTCTTC.

The gene calls are TRBV14 and TRBJ2-5, with TRBD2 as a possible D gene (6 bases). This CDR3 has 15 amino acids. V was cut by 0 bases and J by 1 base, with 9 bases left in between. Looked up from germline, CDR1 is SGHDN and CDR2 is FVKESK. CDR3 residues: CASSQELAIQETQYF. CDR3 DNA: TGTGCCAGCAGCCAAGAACTAGCTATCCAAGAGACCCAGTACTTC.

This clone was observed a few times. This chain uses TRBV5-4 with TRBJ1-2, with a possible D match to TRBD1 (5 bases). The CDR3 runs 13 residues. V shed 2 bases and J shed 4 bases, with 9 bases lying between them. Germline CDR1 reads SGHNT; CDR2 reads YYREEE (reference sequence). CDR3: CASSFAGAYGYTF. CDR3 DNA sequence: TGTGCCAGCAGCTTTGCTGGGGCCTATGGCTACACCTTC.

The chain uses TRBV15 and TRBJ2-2; the match to TRBD2 covers 7 bases. Germline V gene data show CDR1 as LNHNV and CDR2 as YYDKDF (reference sequence). V lost 1 base, J lost 4 bases, and 3 bases stayed unmatched. CDR3 size: 15 residues. The CDR3 DNA reads TGTGCCACCAGCAGAGCTAGCGGCTCCACCGGGGAGCTGTTTTTT. It encodes CATSRASGSTGELFF.

This clone has just one count. V is TRBV7-2 and J is TRBJ1-2; 8 bases match TRBD1. Germline CDR1 and CDR2: SGHTA and FQGNSA. V shed 4 bases and J 6 bases; nucleotides not matched to a gene: 4. The CDR3 covers 13 residues. CDR3 loop: CASSSTGDHGYTF. The CDR3 region has the DNA TGTGCCAGCAGCTCGACAGGGGACCATGGCTACACCTTC.

The V and J genes are TRBV27 and TRBJ2-5; tentatively, D is TRBD1 (6 bases). V lost 4 bases, J lost 4 bases, and 10 bases lay in between. Looked up from germline, CDR1 is MNHEY and CDR2 is SMNVEV (reference sequence). This CDR3 is built from 13 residues. CDR3 in amino acids: CASSYQGGETQYF. The CDR3 DNA reads as TGTGCCAGCAGTTACCAAGGGGGAGAGACCCAGTACTTC.